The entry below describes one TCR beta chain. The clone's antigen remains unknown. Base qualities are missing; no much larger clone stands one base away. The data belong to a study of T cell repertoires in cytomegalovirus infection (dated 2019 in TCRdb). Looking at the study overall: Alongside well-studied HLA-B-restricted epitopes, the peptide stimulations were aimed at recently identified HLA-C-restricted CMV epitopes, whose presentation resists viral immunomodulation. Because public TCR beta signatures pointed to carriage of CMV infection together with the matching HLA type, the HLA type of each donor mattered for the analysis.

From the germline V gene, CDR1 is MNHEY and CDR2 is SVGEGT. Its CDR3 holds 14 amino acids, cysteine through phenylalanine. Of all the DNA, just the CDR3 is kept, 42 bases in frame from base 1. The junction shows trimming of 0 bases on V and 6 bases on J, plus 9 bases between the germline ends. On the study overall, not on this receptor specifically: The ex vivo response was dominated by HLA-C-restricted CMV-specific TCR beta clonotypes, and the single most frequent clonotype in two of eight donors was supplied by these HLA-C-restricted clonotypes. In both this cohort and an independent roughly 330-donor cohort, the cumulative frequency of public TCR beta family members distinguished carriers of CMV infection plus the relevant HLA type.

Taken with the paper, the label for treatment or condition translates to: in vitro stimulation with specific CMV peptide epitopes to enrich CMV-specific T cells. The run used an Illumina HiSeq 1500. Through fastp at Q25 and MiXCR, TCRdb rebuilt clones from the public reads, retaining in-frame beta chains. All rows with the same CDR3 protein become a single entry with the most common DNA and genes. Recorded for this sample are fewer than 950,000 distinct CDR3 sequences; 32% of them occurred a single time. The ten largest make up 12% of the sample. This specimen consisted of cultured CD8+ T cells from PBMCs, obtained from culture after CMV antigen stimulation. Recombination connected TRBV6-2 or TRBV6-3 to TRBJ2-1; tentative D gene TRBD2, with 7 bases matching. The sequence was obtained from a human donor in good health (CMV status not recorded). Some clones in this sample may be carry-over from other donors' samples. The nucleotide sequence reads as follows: TGTGCCAGCAGTTACTCGGGGGGGCGCAATGAGCAGTTCTTC. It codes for CASSYSGGRNEQFF.